Presented here are 22 T cell receptor beta chains from one specimen sequenced in a study of blood T cell repertoires in COVID-19. Measured with immunoSEQ multiplex PCR; TCRdb has only the in-frame clones, and not every one. The sample consists of fewer than 30,000 clones, around four fifths of them appearing once. The material sequenced was peripheral blood. Receptors were obtained from a woman aged 70 to 79 with active or convalescent COVID-19.

This sequence joins TRBV28 and TRBJ1-2; 12 bases are shared with TRBD1. The V gene's germline CDR1 is MDHEN and CDR2 SYDVKM. The CDR3 has 16 residues. V shed 5 bases, J shed 4 bases, and the junction held 8 bases outside the gene matches. The CDR3 DNA sequence: TGTGCCAGCAGTACACCGGGACAGGGGGCTGGCTATGGCTACACCTTC. As protein: CASSTPGQGAGYGYTF.

The chain is built from TRBV6-5 and TRBJ2-3; no reliable D call. CDR3 length: 13 amino acids. Trimming cost V 6 bases and J 0 bases, with 7 bases left between them. CDR1 and CDR2 from the germline V gene are MNHEY and SVGAGI. The CDR3 DNA reads as TGTGCCAGCAGACACGATAGCACAGATACGCAGTATTTT. Amino acid sequence: CASRHDSTDTQYF.

This chain uses TRBV11-3 with TRBJ1-5; TRBD1 might be the D (5 bases). Trimming removed 1 base from V and 2 bases from J, with 21 bases in between. The germline CDR1 and CDR2 sequences are SGHNT and YENEEA. CDR3 length: 19 residues. The CDR3 spells CASSLVSRTPELRNQPQHF. The CDR3 DNA sequence: TGTGCCAGCAGCTTAGTGAGTCGGACACCCGAATTACGCAATCAGCCCCAGCATTTT.

V is TRBV5-1 and J is TRBJ1-4; D gene uncertain. CDR3 length: 15 residues. Trimming took off 0 bases at V and 2 bases at J, with 8 bases between the two ends. CDR1 is SGHRS, CDR2 YFSETQ, per germline. The CDR3 loop reads CASSLGALTNEKLFF. The CDR3 nucleotides are TGCGCCAGCAGCTTGGGGGCCCTTACTAATGAAAAACTGTTTTTT.

V usage is TRBV24-1 and J usage is TRBJ1-5; no definite D call. CDR3 size: 12 residues. CDR1 and CDR2 from the germline V gene are KGHDR and SFDVKD. Trimming removed 7 bases from V and 2 bases from J, with 5 bases in between. Here the CDR3 reads CATSSGNQPQHF. For the CDR3, the DNA is TGTGCCACCAGCTCTGGCAATCAGCCCCAGCATTTT.

This chain uses TRBV21-1 with TRBJ1-1. TRBV21-1 is tagged as a pseudogene. The CDR3 is 16 residues long. CDR3 loop: CASSSRDPGEDTEAFF. The CDR3 nucleotides are TGTGCCAGCAGCAGCCGGGACCCCGGGGAGGACACTGAAGCTTTCTTT.

This clone is categorized as medium-sized (0.01 to 0.1%). The rearrangement uses TRBV11-2 and TRBJ2-7; 8 bases line up with TRBD2. V was clipped by 1 base and J by 6 bases; unmatched bases: 11. Germline values: CDR1 SGHAT, CDR2 FQNNGV. This CDR3 is 16 amino acids long. CDR3 loop: CASSLGDGGALSEQYF. The CDR3 DNA reads TGTGCCAGCAGCTTAGGGGACGGGGGGGCGCTTAGCGAGCAGTACTTC.

The CDR3 loop is CASSTGTGYGYTF. The CDR3, as DNA: TGTGCCAGCAGCACCGGGACAGGGTATGGCTACACCTTC. The chain uses TRBV5-6 and TRBJ1-2; 9 bases agree with TRBD1. The CDR3 totals 13 residues. Germline V gives CDR1 SGHDT, CDR2 YYEEEE. Germline trimming cut 4 bases from V and 5 bases from J; bases unmatched to any gene: 3.

The chain links TRBV6-1 to TRBJ1-1; D is perhaps TRBD1 (6 bases). The CDR3 length is 16 residues. V lost 3 bases, J lost 5 bases, and 19 bases lay in between. In germline, CDR1 is MNHNS, CDR2 SASEGT. CDR3 nucleotide sequence: TGTGCCAGCAGTGATATGGGGGGGCTTAGAGCGACTGAAGCTTTCTTT. It specifies CASSDMGGLRATEAFF.

This chain joins TRBV10-1 and TRBJ1-1; tentatively, D is TRBD1 (6 bases). Trimming took off 6 bases at V and 10 bases at J, with 18 bases between the two ends. Germline V gives CDR1 WNHNN, CDR2 SYGVQD (reference sequence). The CDR3 is made up of 13 amino acids. Written as DNA, the CDR3 is TGCGCCAGCAGGGGGAGCACAGGGATGGTAGCTTTCTTT. Amino acid sequence: CASRGSTGMVAFF.

The chain carries TRBV6-6 and TRBJ1-2; 11 nucleotides match TRBD1. The CDR3 sequence is 15 residues long. V trimming: 4 bases; J trimming: 1 base; junction bases outside the gene matches: 2. CDR1 MNHNY and CDR2 SVGAGI come from the germline V gene (reference sequence). The CDR3: CASSSGTGGNYGYTF. The CDR3 DNA reads as TGTGCCAGCAGTTCCGGGACAGGGGGTAACTATGGCTACACCTTC.

The chain has TRBV5-4 and TRBJ2-1, with D possibly being TRBD1 (5 bases). Germline lookup yields CDR1 SGHNT and CDR2 YYREEE (reference sequence). The CDR3 runs 13 residues. Deletions cut 4 bases from V and 15 bases from J, with 20 bases between. In DNA, the CDR3 is TGTGCCAGCAGCATCCAGGGCCGGGCACTCTGGTTCTTC. Its protein is CASSIQGRALWFF.

The table lists this clone with a few counts. The chain joins TRBV5-1 to TRBJ2-7, with 10 bases lining up with TRBD1. The CDR3 loop spans 14 amino acids. With V trimmed by 3 bases and J by 5 bases, 5 bases remained unmatched. Germline lookup yields CDR1 SGHRS and CDR2 YFSETQ. The CDR3 spells CASSSGTGVDEQYF. For the CDR3, the DNA is TGCGCCAGCAGCTCCGGGACAGGGGTTGACGAGCAGTACTTC.

J is TRBJ2-2 and V is TRBV11-2; no definite D call. The germline gives CDR1 SGHAT, CDR2 FQNNGV. Trimming left V 5 bases short and J 3 bases short, with 4 bases between. The CDR3 has 12 amino acids. CDR3 sequence (DNA): TGTGCCAGCAGCCAGTACACCGGGGAGCTGTTTTTT. This codes for CASSQYTGELFF. The full variable domain, with the rest looked up from reference TRBV11-2 and TRBJ2-2, is EAGVAQSPRYKIIEKRQSVAFWCNPISGHATLYWYQQILGQGPKLLIQFQNNGVVDDSQLPKDRFSAERLKGVDSTLKIQPAKLEDSAVYLCASSQYTGELFFGEGSRLTVL.

This clone showed up just once. The chain has TRBV18 and TRBJ1-2, with 8 bases identical to TRBD1. The CDR3 spans 13 residues. J gave up 4 bases and V 8 bases, and 6 bases lay outside the gene matches. Per the germline V gene, CDR1 is KGHSH and CDR2 is LQKENI. The CDR3 region is CASTTTGGYGYTF. CDR3 in DNA: TGTGCCAGCACCACAACAGGGGGCTATGGCTACACCTTC.

The chain recombines TRBV19 with TRBJ2-7, with 7 bases aligning to TRBD2. The CDR3 is 14 amino acids. V lost 5 bases to trimming and J lost 0 bases; unmatched junction nucleotides: 4. Germline lookup yields CDR1 LNHDA and CDR2 SQIVND (reference sequence). DNA of the CDR3: TGTGCCAGTAGTGGCCAGCGGGGCTCCTACGAGCAGTACTTC. Protein: CASSGQRGSYEQYF.

This clone was observed once. The rearrangement uses TRBV29-1 and TRBJ1-1; 9 nucleotides agree with TRBD1. With V trimmed by 0 bases and J by 4 bases, 9 bases remained unmatched. Germline lookup yields CDR1 SQVTM and CDR2 ANQGSEA. This CDR3 is built from 16 residues. For the CDR3, the DNA is TGCAGCGTTGAAGATCTATGGGACAGGGATAGCACTGAAGCTTTCTTT. Translation: CSVEDLWDRDSTEAFF. Full variable domain (missing parts from reference TRBV29-1 and TRBJ1-1): SAVISQKPSRDICQRGTSLTIQCQVDSQVTMMFWYRQQPGQSLTLIATANQGSEATYESGFVIDKFPISRPNLTFSTLTVSNMSPEDSSIYLCSVEDLWDRDSTEAFFGQGTRLTVV.

This clone was detected once. The rearrangement links TRBV30 to TRBJ2-5, with 7 bases matching TRBD1. This CDR3 is built from 13 residues. The J segment lost 4 bases and the V segment lost 4 bases, leaving 6 bases of the junction unmatched. CDR1 GTSNPN and CDR2 SVGIG come from the germline V gene (reference sequence). In DNA, the CDR3 is TGTGCCTGGATAACAGGGGCAGGAGAGACCCAGTACTTC. Translation: CAWITGAGETQYF.

The chain combines TRBV19 with TRBJ1-2, with 8 bases matching TRBD1. V shed 9 bases, J shed 5 bases, and the junction held 8 bases outside the gene matches. Germline CDR1 reads LNHDA; CDR2 reads SQIVND (reference sequence). This CDR3 has 13 residues. The CDR3 sequence is CASNTGTGYGYTF. CDR3 in DNA: TGTGCCAGCAACACGGGGACAGGTTATGGCTACACCTTC.

This chain links TRBV7-9 with TRBJ1-3, with a possible D match to TRBD1 (6 bases). V dropped 3 bases and J dropped 3 bases, with 12 bases sitting between them. The V gene's germline CDR1 is SEHNR and CDR2 FQNEAQ (reference sequence). The CDR3 extends over 15 amino acids. The CDR3: CASSFRGGNGNTIYF. The CDR3 DNA is TGTGCCAGCAGCTTTCGCGGGGGCAATGGAAACACCATATATTTT.

The chain combines TRBV7-9 with TRBJ1-2, with 9 positions matching TRBD1. This CDR3 spans 13 amino acids. CDR1 is SEHNR, CDR2 FQNEAQ, per germline (reference sequence). V lost 5 bases to trimming and J lost 7 bases; unmatched junction nucleotides: 5. The CDR3 nucleotides are TGTGCCAGCAGCCGGACAGGGGTTGGTGGCTACACCTTC. Protein: CASSRTGVGGYTF.

V usage is TRBV19 and J usage is TRBJ1-5, with D unclear. Germline-derived CDR1 and CDR2 are LNHDA and SQIVND (reference sequence). The CDR3 loop spans 15 amino acids. The V and J ends lost 1 base and 0 bases respectively, with 7 bases between them. CDR3 sequence reads: CASSIVANSNQPQHF. CDR3 coding DNA: TGTGCCAGTAGTATAGTCGCTAATAGCAATCAGCCCCAGCATTTT. Filled out from reference TRBV19 and TRBJ1-5, the complete variable domain reads DGGITQSPKYLFRKEGQNVTLSCEQNLNHDAMYWYRQDPGQGLRLIYYSQIVNDFQKGDIAEGYSVSREKKESFPLTVTSAQKNPTAFYLCASSIVANSNQPQHFGDGTRLSIL.